This TCR beta chain came from a study of T cell responses to AZD1222 COVID-19 vaccine. Study-level information: Second doses were pooled across both intervals (about 4 or about 12 weeks).

This clone was detected many times. The antigen is unknown. Study-level points and caveats: The study identified only five to seven AZD1222 recipients as seropositive at baseline.

V was cut by 4 bases and J by 0 bases, with 14 bases left in between. CDR3 size: 15 residues. Germline V gives CDR1 SGHTS, CDR2 YDEGEE. Clones were read by immunoSEQ multiplex PCR, and TCRdb kept only the in-frame ones, dropping some. The data hold roughly 160,000 clones, with less than 95% observed a single time. The clonotype originates from an adult in good health. The chain uses TRBV5-8 and TRBJ2-7, with D perhaps matching TRBD1 (6 bases). Here the sequenced sample was peripheral blood, taken on day 0 of AZD1222 vaccination. CDR3 sequence (DNA): TGTGCCAGCAGCCTCCACAGGGTACGCTCCTACGAGCAGTACTTC. It encodes CASSLHRVRSYEQYF.